The 5 T cell receptor beta chains in this list originate from one sample, sequenced in a study of blood T cell repertoires in COVID-19. Measured with immunoSEQ multiplex PCR; TCRdb has only the in-frame clones, and not every one. The sample includes 55,000 to 75,000 clones, 86% of them seen just once. The sample consisted of peripheral blood. The source is a middle-aged man with acute or convalescent COVID-19.

Written as DNA, the CDR3 is TGTGCCAGTCGAACAGAGTTACAGCCCCAGCATTTT. It encodes CASRTELQPQHF. The V and J genes are TRBV19 and TRBJ1-5; D gene ambiguous. V lost 8 bases to trimming and J lost 7 bases, with 12 bases between them. The CDR3 is 12 residues long. Germline V gene data show CDR1 as LNHDA and CDR2 as SQIVND (reference sequence).

This sequence joins TRBV11-2 and TRBJ2-7; no clear D gene. Per the germline V gene, CDR1 is SGHAT and CDR2 is FQNNGV. The CDR3 consists of 12 residues. Deletions cut 5 bases from V and 2 bases from J, with 7 bases between. CDR3 residues: CASSPPAYEQYF. The CDR3 DNA is TGTGCCAGCAGCCCTCCCGCCTACGAGCAGTACTTC.

J is TRBJ2-1 and V is TRBV7-8, with 9 bases aligning to TRBD2. Per germline, CDR1 SGHVS and CDR2 FQNEAQ. The CDR3 is 16 residues long. J gave up 6 bases and V 5 bases, and 11 bases lay outside the gene matches. The CDR3 coding sequence is TGTGCCAGCAGCCATTATAGCGGGGGCCGCCTCAATGAGCAGTTCTTC. Translation: CASSHYSGGRLNEQFF.

This chain joins TRBV28 and TRBJ1-2; D gene ambiguous. CDR1 is MDHEN and CDR2 is SYDVKM in the germline V gene. CDR3 length: 13 amino acids. The V and J ends lost 6 bases and 4 bases respectively, with 12 bases between them. Written as DNA, the CDR3 is TGTGCCAGCAGCCCCCCGGGGTTCTATGGCTACACCTTC. This gives the protein CASSPPGFYGYTF.

In this sample, this clone turned up once. The chain recombines TRBV29-1 with TRBJ1-3; 11 positions agree with TRBD1. The germline CDR1 and CDR2 sequences are SQVTM and ANQGSEA. The CDR3 has 14 residues. Trimming cost V 4 bases and J 2 bases; bases outside gene matches: 1. The CDR3 spells CSVGTGGTGNTIYF. In nucleotides, the CDR3 is TGCAGCGTTGGGACAGGGGGCACTGGAAACACCATATATTTT.